The clone carrying this TCR beta chain was counted a few times. The data were obtained in a study of blood T cell repertoires in COVID-19. Study-level background: Samples taken during acute and convalescent COVID-19 were collected in the United States, Italy and Spain. Sources were T cells, B-cell-depleted T cells, or PBMCs; the material itself was cDNA or gDNA.

Source study methods: Counts of nucleated cells, estimated from reference gene primer amplification, were obtained. TCRdb's table, derived via immunoSEQ multiplex PCR, lists solely in-frame clones and lacks some. The DNA was the basis for D and trimming; V, J and clone size are from that table. The repertoire holds more than 95,000 clones, with roughly four fifths as singletons. V shed 2 bases and J shed 2 bases, with 16 bases lying between them. Germline V gene sequence: CDR1 GTSNPN, CDR2 SVGIG (reference sequence). The CDR3 runs to 15 residues. This TCR was recovered from a man in his 60s with acute or convalescent COVID-19. Sequenced sample: peripheral blood. The chain links TRBV30 to TRBJ2-7; a possible D gene is TRBD2 (5 bases). The chain's CDR3 is CAWSPSRGSPYEQYF. Written as DNA, the CDR3 is TGTGCCTGGAGTCCATCCCGGGGAAGCCCCTACGAGCAGTACTTC.